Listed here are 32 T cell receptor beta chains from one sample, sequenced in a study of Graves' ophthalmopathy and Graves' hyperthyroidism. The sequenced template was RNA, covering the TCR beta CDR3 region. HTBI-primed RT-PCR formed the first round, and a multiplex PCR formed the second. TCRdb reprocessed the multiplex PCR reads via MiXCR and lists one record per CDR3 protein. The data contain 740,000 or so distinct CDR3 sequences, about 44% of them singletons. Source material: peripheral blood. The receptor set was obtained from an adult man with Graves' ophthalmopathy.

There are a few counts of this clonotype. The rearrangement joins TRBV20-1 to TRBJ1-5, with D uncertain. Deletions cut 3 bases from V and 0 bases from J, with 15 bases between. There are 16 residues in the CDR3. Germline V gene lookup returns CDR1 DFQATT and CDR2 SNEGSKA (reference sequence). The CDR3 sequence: CSARHPGSYSNQPQHF. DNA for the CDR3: TGCAGTGCTAGGCACCCCGGATCGTATAGCAATCAGCCCCAGCATTTT.

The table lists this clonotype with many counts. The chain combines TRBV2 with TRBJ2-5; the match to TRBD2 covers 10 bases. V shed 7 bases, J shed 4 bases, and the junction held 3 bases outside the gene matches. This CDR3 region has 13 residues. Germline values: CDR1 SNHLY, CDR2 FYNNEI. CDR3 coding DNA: TGTGCCAGCACAGCGGGAGGGGGAGAGACCCAGTACTTC. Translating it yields CASTAGGGETQYF. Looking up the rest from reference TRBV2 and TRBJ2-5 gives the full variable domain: EPEVTQTPSHQVTQMGQEVILRCVPISNHLYFYWYRQILGQKVEFLVSFYNNEISEKSEIFDDQFSVERPDGSNFTLKIRSTKLEDSAMYFCASTAGGGETQYFGPGTRLLVL.

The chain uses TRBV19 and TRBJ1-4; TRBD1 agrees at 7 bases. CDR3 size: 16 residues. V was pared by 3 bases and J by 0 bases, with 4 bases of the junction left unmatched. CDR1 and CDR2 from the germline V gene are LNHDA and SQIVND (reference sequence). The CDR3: CASSIRTGATNEKLFF. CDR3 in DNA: TGTGCCAGTAGTATTCGCACAGGGGCAACTAATGAAAAACTGTTTTTT.

DNA for the CDR3: TGTGCCAGCAGCGAGGGAGGGGGCCGGACTGAGCAGTACTTC. It is translated as CASSEGGGRTEQYF. The chain couples TRBV7-9 to TRBJ2-7; possibly TRBD1 or TRBD2 for D (7 bases each). The CDR3 runs to 14 residues. CDR1 is SEHNR and CDR2 is FQNEAQ in the germline V gene (reference sequence). Trimming took off 5 bases at V and 7 bases at J, with 18 bases between the two ends.

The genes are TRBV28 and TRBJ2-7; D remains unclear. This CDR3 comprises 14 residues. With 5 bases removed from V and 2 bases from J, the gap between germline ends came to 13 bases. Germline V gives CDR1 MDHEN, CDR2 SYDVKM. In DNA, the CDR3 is TGTGCCAGCAGTCAAGGGAAGAGAGCCTACGAGCAGTACTTC. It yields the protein CASSQGKRAYEQYF.

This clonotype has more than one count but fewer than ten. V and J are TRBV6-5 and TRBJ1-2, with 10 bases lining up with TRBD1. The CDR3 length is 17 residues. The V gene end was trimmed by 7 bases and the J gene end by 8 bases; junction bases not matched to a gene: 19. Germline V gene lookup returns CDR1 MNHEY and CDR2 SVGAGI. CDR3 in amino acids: CASTRAGTGVLVQGYTF. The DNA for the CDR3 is TGTGCCAGCACCCGAGCCGGGACAGGGGTTTTAGTTCAGGGCTACACCTTC.

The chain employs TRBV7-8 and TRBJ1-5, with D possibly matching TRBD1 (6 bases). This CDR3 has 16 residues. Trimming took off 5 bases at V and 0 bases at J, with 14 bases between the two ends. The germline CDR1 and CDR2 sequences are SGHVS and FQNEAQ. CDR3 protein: CASSPRRGDSNQPQHF. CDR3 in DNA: TGTGCCAGCAGCCCTCGGAGGGGGGATAGCAATCAGCCCCAGCATTTT.

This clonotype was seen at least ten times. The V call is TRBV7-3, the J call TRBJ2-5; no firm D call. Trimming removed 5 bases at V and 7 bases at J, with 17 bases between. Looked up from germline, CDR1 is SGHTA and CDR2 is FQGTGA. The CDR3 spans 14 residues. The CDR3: CASSLVGSGATQYF. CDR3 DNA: TGTGCCAGCAGCCTGGTTGGATCCGGAGCGACCCAGTACTTC.

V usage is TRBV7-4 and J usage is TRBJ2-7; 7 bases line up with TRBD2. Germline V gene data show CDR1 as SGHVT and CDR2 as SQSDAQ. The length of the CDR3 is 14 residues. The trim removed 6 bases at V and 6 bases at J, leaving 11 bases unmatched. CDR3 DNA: TGTGCCAGCAGTTTGCATGGGGGGGGATTCGAGCAGTACTTC. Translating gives CASSLHGGGFEQYF.

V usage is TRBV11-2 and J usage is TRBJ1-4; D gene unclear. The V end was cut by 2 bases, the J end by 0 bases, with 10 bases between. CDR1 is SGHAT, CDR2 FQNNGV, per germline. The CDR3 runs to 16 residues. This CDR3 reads CASSLYAETTNEKLFF. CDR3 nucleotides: TGTGCCAGCAGCTTATATGCCGAAACAACTAATGAAAAACTGTTTTTT.

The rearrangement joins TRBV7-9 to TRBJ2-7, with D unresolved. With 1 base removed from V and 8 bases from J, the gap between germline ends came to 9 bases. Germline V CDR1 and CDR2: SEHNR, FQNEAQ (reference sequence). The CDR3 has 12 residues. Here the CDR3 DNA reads TGTGCCAGCAGCTTAGATTTGGGGAAGCAGTACTTC. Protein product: CASSLDLGKQYF.

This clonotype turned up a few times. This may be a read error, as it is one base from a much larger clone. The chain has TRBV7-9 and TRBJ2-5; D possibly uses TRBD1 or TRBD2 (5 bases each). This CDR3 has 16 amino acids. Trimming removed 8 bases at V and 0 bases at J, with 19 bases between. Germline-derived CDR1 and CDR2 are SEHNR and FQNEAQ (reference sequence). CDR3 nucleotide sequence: TGTGCCAGCCCCGTCGGTGTGTGGGGGAACCAAGAGACCCAGTACTTC. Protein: CASPVGVWGNQETQYF.

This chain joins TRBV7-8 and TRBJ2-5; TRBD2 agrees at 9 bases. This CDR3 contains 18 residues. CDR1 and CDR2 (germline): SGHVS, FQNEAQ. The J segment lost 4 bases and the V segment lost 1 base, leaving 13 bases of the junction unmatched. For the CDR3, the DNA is TGTGCCAGCAGCTTAGTTCCCGTGGTAGCGGGGGTCCGAGAGACCCAGTACTTC. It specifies CASSLVPVVAGVRETQYF.

DNA for the CDR3: TGTGCCATCAGGGGCAAAACTAGCAATCAGCCCCAGCATTTT. Translated: CAIRGKTSNQPQHF. The chain links TRBV10-3 to TRBJ1-5; D is uncertain. V was cut by 6 bases and J by 0 bases, with 9 bases left in between. The CDR3 runs to 14 residues. Germline CDR1 is ENHRY and CDR2 is SYGVKD.

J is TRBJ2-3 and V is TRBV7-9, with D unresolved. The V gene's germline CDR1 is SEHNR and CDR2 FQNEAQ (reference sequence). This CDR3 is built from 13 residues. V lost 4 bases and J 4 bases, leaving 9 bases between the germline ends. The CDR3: CASSSRRSDTQYF. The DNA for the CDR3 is TGTGCCAGCAGCTCTAGGAGATCAGATACGCAGTATTTT.

CDR3 sequence: CSAATDRENTEAFF. DNA for the CDR3: TGCAGTGCCGCGACGGACAGAGAGAACACTGAAGCTTTCTTT. The gene calls are TRBV20-1 and TRBJ1-1; weak D call: TRBD1 (6 bases). Germline loops: CDR1 DFQATT, CDR2 SNEGSKA (reference sequence). This CDR3 is 14 amino acids long. V lost 6 bases, J lost 1 base, and 15 bases lay in between.

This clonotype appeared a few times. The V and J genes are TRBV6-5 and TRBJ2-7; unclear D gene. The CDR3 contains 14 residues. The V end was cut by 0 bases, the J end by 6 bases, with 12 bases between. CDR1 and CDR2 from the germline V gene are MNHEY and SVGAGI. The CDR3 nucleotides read TGTGCCAGCAGTTACTCGAGGCAGGTGGGCGAGCAGTACTTC. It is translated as CASSYSRQVGEQYF.

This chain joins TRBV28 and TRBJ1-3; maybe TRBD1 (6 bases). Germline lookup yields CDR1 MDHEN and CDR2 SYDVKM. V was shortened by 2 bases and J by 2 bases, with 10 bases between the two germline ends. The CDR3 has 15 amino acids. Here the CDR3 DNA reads TGTGCCAGCAGTTTACCAGGGGCAGCTGGAAACACCATATATTTT. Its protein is CASSLPGAAGNTIYF.

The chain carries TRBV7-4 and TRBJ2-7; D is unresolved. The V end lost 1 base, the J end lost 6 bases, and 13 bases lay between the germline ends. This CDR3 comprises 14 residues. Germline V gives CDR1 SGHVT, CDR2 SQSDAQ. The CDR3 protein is CASSLDGVPREQYF. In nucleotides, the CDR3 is TGTGCCAGCAGCTTAGACGGAGTCCCCCGCGAGCAGTACTTC.

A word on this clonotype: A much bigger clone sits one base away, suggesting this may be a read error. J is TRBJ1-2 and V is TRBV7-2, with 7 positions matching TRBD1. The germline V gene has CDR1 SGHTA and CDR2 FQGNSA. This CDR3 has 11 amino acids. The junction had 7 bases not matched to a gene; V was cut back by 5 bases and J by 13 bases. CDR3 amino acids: CASSRAGGSTF. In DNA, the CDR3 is TGTGCCAGCAGCCGAGCAGGGGGTAGCACCTTC.

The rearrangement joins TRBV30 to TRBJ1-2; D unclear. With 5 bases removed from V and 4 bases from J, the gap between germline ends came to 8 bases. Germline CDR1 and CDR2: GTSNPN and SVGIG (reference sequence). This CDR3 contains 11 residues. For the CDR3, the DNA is TGTGCCTGGGGTAATGTCTATGGCTACACCTTC. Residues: CAWGNVYGYTF.

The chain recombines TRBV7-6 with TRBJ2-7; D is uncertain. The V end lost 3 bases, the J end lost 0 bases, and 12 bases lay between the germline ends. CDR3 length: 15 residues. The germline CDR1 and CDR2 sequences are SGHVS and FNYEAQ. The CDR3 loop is CASSFSDANSYEQYF. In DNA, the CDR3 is TGTGCCAGCAGCTTCTCGGACGCTAACTCCTACGAGCAGTACTTC.

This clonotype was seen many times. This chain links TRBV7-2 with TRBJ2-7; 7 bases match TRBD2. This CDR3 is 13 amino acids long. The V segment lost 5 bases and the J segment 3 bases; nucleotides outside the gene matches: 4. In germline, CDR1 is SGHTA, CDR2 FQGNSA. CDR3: CASSVRDYYEQYF. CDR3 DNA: TGTGCCAGCAGCGTCCGGGACTACTACGAGCAGTACTTC.

CDR3 region: CASIPGQGSSEQFF. The CDR3 DNA reads TGTGCCAGCATCCCGGGACAGGGGTCCAGTGAGCAGTTCTTC. This sequence joins TRBV7-9 and TRBJ2-7; 10 positions agree with TRBD1. The J call could be wrong; TRBJ2-1 is a better fit for the DNA end. This CDR3 spans 14 amino acids. Germline CDR1 SEHNR, CDR2 FQNEAQ (reference sequence).

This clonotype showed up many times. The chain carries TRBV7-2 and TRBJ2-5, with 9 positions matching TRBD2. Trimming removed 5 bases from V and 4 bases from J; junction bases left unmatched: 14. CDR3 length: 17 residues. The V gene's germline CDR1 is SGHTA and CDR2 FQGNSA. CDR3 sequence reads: CASSVDGGAGGRETQYF. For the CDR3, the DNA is TGTGCCAGCAGCGTCGACGGCGGGGCGGGAGGGCGAGAGACCCAGTACTTC.

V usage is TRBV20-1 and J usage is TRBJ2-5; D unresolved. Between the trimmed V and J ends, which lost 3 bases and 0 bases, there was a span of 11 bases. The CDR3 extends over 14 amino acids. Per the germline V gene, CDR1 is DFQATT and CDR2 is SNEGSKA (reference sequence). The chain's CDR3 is CSASGGRYQETQYF. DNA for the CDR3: TGCAGTGCTAGTGGCGGAAGGTACCAAGAGACCCAGTACTTC.

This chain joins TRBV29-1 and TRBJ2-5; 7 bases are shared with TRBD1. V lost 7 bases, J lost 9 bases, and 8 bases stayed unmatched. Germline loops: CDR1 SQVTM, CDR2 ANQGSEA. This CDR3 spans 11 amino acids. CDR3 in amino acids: CSATDRSAQYF. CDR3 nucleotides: TGCAGCGCGACGGACAGGTCGGCCCAGTACTTC.

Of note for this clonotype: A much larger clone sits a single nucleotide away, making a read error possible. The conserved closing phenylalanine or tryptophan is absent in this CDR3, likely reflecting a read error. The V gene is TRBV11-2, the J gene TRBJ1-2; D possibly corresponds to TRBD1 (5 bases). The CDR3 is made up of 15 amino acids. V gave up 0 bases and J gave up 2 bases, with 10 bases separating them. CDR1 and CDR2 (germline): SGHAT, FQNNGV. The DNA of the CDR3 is TGTGCCAGCAGCTTAGATCTGGGACGGAACTATGGCTACACCCTC. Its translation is CASSLDLGRNYGYTL.

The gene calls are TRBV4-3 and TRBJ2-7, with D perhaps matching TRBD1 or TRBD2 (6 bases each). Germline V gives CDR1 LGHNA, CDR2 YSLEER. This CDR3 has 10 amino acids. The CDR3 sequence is CASSHSGASV. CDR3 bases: TGCGCCAGCAGCCATTCGGGGGCTAGCGTC.

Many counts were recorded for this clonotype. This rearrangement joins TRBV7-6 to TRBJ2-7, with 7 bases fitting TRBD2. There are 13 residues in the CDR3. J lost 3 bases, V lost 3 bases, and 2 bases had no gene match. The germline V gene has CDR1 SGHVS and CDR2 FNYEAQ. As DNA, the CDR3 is TGTGCCAGCAGCTTTTCTAGCGGCTACGAGCAGTACTTC. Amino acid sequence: CASSFSSGYEQYF.

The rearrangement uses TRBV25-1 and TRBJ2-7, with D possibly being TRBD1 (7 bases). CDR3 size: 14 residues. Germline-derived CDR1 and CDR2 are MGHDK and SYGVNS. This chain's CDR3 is CASGAGQQSYEQYF. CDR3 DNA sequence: TGTGCTTCCGGTGCGGGACAGCAGTCCTACGAGCAGTACTTC.

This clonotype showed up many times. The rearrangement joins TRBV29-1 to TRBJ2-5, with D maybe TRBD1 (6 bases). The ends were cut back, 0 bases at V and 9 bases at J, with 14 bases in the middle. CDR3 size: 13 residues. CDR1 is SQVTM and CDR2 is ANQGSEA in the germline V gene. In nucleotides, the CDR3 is TGCAGCGTTGAAGATGGGGGCCTCAAGGCCCAGTACTTC. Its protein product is CSVEDGGLKAQYF.